This record looks at one T cell receptor beta chain sequence and its context. Profiling relied on immunoSEQ multiplex PCR, and the TCRdb table lists in-frame clones only, not all of them. This table has over 110,000 clones, 91% appearing once. The sample is drawn from a study of cytotoxic CD8 clonotypes in ibrutinib-treated CLL. As input for TCR beta libraries, around 2 micrograms of genomic DNA came from cryopreserved PBMCs. The germline gives CDR1 SGHNT, CDR2 YENEEA. Trimming left V 2 bases short and J 0 bases short, with 16 bases between. The CDR3 has 18 amino acids. The sequence came from a human donor with chronic lymphocytic leukemia. The chain joins TRBV11-3 to TRBJ2-2; D is perhaps TRBD2 (6 bases). Material: PBMCs, obtained after 12 months of ibrutinib treatment. The CDR3 bases are TGTGCCAGCAGCTTATTCTTGTGGGGGGTTGCGAACACCGGGGAGCTGTTTTTT. Translating it yields CASSLFLWGVANTGELFF.